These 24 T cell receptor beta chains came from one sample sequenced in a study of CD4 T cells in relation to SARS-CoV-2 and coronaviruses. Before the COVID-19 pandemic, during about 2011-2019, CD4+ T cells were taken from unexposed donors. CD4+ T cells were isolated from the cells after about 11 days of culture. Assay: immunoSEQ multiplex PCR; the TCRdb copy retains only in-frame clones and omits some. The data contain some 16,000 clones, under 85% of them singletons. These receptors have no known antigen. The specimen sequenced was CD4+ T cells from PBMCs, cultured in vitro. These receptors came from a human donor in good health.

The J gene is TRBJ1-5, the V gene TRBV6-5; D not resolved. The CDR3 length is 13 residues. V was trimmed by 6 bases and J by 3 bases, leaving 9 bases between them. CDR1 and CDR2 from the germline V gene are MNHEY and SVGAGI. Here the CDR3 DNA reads TGTGCCAGCAGGCTCGTCTTCAATCAGCCCCAGCATTTT. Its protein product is CASRLVFNQPQHF.

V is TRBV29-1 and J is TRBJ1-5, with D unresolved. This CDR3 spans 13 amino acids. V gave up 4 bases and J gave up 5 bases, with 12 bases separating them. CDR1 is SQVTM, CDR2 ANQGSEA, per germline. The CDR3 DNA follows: TGCAGCGTTGGGGAGTCGCGCGATCAGCCCCAGCATTTT. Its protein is CSVGESRDQPQHF.

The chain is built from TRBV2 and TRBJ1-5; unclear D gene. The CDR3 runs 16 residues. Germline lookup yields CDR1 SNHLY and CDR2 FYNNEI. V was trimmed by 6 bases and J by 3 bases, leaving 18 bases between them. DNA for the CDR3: TGTGCCAGCAGCCCAGCCCTGGGGTCCTTCAATCAGCCCCAGCATTTT. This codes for CASSPALGSFNQPQHF.

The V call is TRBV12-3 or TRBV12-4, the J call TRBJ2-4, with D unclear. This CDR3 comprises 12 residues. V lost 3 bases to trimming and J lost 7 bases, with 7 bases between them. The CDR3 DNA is TGTGCCAGCAGTTTCGTCGGGAACATTCAGTACTTC. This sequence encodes CASSFVGNIQYF.

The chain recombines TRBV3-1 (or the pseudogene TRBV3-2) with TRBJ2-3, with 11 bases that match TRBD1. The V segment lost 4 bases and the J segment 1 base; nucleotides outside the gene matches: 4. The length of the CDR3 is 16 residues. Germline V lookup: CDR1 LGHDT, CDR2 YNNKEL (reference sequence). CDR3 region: CASSRGTGGGTDTQYF. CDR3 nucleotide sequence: TGTGCCAGCAGCCGCGGGACAGGGGGAGGCACAGATACGCAGTATTTT.

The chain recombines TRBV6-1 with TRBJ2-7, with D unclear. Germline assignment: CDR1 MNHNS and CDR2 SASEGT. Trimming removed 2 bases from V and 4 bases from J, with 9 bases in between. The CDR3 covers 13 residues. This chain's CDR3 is CASSETPAYEQYF. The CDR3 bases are TGTGCCAGCAGTGAAACTCCAGCGTACGAGCAGTACTTC.

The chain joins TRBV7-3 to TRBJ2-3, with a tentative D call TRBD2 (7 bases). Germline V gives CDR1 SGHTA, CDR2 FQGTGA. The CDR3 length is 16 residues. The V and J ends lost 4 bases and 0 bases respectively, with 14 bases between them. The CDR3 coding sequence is TGTGCCAGCAGCTCCAACGGGGGGCGTAGCACAGATACGCAGTATTTT. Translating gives CASSSNGGRSTDTQYF.

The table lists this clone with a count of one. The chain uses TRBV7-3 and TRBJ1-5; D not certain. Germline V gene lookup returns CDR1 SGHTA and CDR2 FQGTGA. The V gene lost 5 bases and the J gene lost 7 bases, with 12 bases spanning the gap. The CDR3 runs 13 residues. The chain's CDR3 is CASSQILGQPQHF. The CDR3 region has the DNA TGTGCCAGCAGCCAAATCCTTGGGCAGCCCCAGCATTTT. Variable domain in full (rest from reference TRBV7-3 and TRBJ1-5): GAGVSQTPSNKVTEKGKYVELRCDPISGHTALYWYRQSLGQGPEFLIYFQGTGAADDSGLPNDRFFAVRPEGSVSTLKIQRTERGDSAVYLCASSQILGQPQHFGDGTRLSIL.

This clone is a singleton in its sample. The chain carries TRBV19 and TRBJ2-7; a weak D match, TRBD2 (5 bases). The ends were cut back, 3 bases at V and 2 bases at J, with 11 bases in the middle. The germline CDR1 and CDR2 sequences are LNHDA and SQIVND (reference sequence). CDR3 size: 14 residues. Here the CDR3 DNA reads TGTGCCAGTAGTATTTCCAGGACTGCCTACGAGCAGTACTTC. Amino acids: CASSISRTAYEQYF.

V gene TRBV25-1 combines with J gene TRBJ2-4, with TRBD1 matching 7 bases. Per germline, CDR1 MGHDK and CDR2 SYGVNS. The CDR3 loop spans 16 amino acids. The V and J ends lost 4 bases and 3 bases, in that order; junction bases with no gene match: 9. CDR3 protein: CASSGDRASSKNIQYF. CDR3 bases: TGTGCCAGCAGTGGCGACAGGGCGAGTAGCAAAAACATTCAGTACTTC.

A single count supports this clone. CDR3 protein: CASSLWGQGYEQYF. The CDR3 region has the DNA TGCGCCAGCAGCTTGTGGGGTCAGGGCTACGAGCAGTACTTC. The chain links TRBV5-1 to TRBJ2-7; a possible D gene is TRBD1 (5 bases). Germline CDR1 is SGHRS and CDR2 is YFSETQ. This CDR3 is 14 amino acids long. V shed 1 base and J shed 3 bases, with 11 bases lying between them.

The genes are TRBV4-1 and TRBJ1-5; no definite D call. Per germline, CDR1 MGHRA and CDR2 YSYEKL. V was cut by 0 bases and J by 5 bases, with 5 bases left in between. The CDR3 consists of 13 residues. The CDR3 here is CASSQDLDQPQHF. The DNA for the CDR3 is TGCGCCAGCAGCCAAGACTTGGATCAGCCCCAGCATTTT.

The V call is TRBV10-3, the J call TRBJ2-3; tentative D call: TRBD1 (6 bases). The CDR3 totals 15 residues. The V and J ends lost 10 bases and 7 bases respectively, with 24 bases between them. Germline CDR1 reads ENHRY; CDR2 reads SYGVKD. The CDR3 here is CATQDRDTLGNTQYF. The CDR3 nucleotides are TGTGCCACCCAGGACCGGGACACCCTCGGAAATACGCAGTATTTT.

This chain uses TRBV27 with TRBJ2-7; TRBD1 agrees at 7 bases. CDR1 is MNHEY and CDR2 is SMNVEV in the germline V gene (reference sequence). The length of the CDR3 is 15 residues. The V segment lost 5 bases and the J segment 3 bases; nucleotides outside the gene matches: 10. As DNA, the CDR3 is TGTGCCAGCAGTAAAAGACAGGGATTTAACTACGAGCAGTACTTC. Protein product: CASSKRQGFNYEQYF.

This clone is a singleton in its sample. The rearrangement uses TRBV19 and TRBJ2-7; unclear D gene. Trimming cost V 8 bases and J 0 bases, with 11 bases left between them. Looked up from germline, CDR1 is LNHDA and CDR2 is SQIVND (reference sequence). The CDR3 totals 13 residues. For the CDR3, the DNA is TGTGCCAGTGCAGACCGTTACTCCTACGAGCAGTACTTC. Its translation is CASADRYSYEQYF.

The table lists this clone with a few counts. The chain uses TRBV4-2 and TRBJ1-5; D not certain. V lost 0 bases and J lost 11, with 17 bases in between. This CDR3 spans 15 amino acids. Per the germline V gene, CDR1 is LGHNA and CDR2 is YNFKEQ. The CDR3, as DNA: TGTGCCAGCAGCCAAGACGTGGGTGACAAACGGGCCCAGCATTTT. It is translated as CASSQDVGDKRAQHF.

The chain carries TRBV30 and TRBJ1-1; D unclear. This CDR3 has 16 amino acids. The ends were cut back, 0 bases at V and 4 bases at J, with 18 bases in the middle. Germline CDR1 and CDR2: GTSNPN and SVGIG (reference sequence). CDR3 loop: CAWSVKWDLGVTEAFF. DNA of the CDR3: TGTGCCTGGAGTGTAAAGTGGGATCTTGGCGTCACTGAAGCTTTCTTT.

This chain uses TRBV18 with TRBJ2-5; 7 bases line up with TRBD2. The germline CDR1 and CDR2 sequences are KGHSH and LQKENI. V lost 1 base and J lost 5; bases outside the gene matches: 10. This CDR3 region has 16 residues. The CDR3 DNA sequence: TGTGCCAGCTCACCACGAGTGGGAGGGCCTCTTGAGACCCAGTACTTC. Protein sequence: CASSPRVGGPLETQYF.

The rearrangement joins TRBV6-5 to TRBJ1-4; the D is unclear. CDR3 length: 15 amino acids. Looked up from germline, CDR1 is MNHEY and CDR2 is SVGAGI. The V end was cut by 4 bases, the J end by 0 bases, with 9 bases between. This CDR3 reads CASSFSPSTNEKLFF. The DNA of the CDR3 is TGTGCCAGCAGTTTCAGTCCTTCAACTAATGAAAAACTGTTTTTT.

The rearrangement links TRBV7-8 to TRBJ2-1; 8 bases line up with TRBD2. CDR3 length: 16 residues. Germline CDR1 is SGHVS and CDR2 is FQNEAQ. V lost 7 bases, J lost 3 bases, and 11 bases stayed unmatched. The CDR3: CASTEGGGRFYNEQFF. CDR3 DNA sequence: TGTGCCAGCACCGAGGGGGGCGGGAGGTTCTACAATGAGCAGTTCTTC.

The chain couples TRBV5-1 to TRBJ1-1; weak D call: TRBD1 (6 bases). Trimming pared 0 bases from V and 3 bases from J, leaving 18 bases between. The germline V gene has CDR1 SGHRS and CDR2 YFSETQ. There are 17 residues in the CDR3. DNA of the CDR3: TGCGCCAGCAGCTTGGATCTTTTAGGACAGCCATACACTGAAGCTTTCTTT. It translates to CASSLDLLGQPYTEAFF.

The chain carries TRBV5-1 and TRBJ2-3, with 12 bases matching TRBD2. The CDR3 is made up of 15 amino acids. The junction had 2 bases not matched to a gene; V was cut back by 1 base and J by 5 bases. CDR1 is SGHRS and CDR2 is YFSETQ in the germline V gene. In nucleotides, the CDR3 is TGCGCCAGCAGCTTGAGGGGACTAGCGGGAGATACGCAGTATTTT. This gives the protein CASSLRGLAGDTQYF.

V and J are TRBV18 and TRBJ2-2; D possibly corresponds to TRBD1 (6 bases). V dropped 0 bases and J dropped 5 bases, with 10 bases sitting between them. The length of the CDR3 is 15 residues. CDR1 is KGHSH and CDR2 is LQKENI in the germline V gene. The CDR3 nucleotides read TGTGCCAGCTCACCACCCGGGACAACGACCGGGGAGCTGTTTTTT. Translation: CASSPPGTTTGELFF.

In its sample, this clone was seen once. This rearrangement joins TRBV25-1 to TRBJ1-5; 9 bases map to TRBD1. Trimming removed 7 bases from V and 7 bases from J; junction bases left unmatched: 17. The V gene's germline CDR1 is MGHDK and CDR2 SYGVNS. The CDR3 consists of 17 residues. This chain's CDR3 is CASNPGQGTPSQQPQHF. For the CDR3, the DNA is TGTGCCAGCAACCCCGGACAGGGGACCCCTTCTCAACAGCCCCAGCATTTT.